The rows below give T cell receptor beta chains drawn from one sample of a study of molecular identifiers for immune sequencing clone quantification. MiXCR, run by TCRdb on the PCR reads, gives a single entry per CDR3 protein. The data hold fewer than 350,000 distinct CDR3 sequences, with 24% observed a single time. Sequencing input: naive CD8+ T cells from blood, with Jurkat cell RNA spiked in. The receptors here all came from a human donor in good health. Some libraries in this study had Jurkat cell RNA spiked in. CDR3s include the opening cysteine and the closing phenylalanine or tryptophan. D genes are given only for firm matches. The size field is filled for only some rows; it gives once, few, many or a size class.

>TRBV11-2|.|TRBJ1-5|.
CASSLDGRMRSQPQHF
TGTGCCAGCAGCTTAGACGGCCGAATGAGGAGCCAGCCCCAGCATTTT
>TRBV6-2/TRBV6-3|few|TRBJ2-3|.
CAAQGSGDTQYF
TGTGCGGCACAGGGAAGTGGTGATACGCAGTATTTT
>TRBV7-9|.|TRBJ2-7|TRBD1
CASSSPSRDSSYEQYF
TGTGCCAGCAGCTCCCCGTCCCGGGACAGTTCCTACGAGCAGTACTTC
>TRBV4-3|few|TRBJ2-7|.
CASSQDKAGYEQYF
TGCGCCAGCAGCCAAGATAAGGCCGGCTACGAGCAGTACTTC
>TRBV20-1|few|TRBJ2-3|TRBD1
CSARNTGGVTDTQYF
TGCAGTGCCAGAAACACAGGGGGCGTGACAGATACGCAGTATTTT
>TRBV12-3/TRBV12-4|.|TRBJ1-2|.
CASSGDSTYGYTF
TGTGCCAGCAGTGGAGACAGCACTTATGGCTACACCTTC
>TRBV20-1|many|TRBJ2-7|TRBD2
CSAPVPGLAVYEQYF
TGCAGTGCTCCAGTACCCGGACTAGCGGTTTACGAGCAGTACTTC
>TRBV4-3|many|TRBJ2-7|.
CASSQEVTYEQYF
TGCGCCAGCAGCCAAGAAGTAACCTACGAGCAGTACTTC
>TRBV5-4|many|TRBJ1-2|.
CASRDSNYGYTF
TGTGCCAGCCGCGATAGTAACTATGGCTACACCTTC
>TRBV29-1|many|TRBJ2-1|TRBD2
CSVGPGTSGRAGSNEQFF
TGCAGCGTAGGCCCGGGAACTAGCGGGAGGGCAGGGAGTAATGAGCAGTTCTTC
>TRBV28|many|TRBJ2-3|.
CASSLAARTDTQYF
TGTGCCAGCAGTTTGGCGGCTAGAACAGATACGCAGTATTTT
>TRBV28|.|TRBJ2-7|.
CASSLPGGELDEQYF
TGTGCCAGCAGTTTACCAGGGGGGGAGCTGGACGAGCAGTACTTC
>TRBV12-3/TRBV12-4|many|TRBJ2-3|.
CASSLDSGLRDTQYF
TGTGCCAGCAGTCTCGATAGCGGACTAAGAGATACGCAGTATTTT
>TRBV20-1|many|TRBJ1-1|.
CSARDRVHSTEAFF
TGCAGTGCTAGAGACAGGGTTCATAGCACTGAAGCTTTCTTT
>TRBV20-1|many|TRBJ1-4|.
CSAREADPNEKLFF
TGCAGTGCTAGAGAGGCAGATCCTAATGAAAAACTGTTTTTT
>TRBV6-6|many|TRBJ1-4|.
CASLLYREEKLFF
TGTGCCAGCCTGCTTTACAGGGAGGAAAAACTGTTTTTT
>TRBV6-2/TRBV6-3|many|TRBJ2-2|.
CASSYDGKGPPNTGELFF
TGTGCCAGCAGTTACGATGGCAAGGGCCCTCCGAACACCGGGGAGCTGTTTTTT
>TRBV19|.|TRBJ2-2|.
CASSTTSSSNAGELFF
TGTGCCAGTAGTACGACCTCCTCCTCGAACGCCGGGGAGCTGTTTTTT
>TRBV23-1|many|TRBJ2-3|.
CASLMGGPSSTDTQYF
TGCGCCAGCTTGATGGGGGGACCCTCTAGCACAGATACGCAGTATTTT
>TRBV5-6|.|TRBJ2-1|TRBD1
CASSPGTGDEQFF
TGTGCCAGCAGCCCCGGGACAGGGGATGAGCAGTTCTTC
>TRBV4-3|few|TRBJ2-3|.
CASSQVKGEYTDTQYF
TGCGCCAGCAGCCAAGTTAAGGGGGAATACACAGATACGCAGTATTTT
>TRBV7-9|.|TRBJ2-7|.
CASSAARSYEQYF
TGTGCCAGCTCCGCTGCCCGTTCCTACGAGCAGTACTTC